These 15 T cell receptor beta chains were sequenced from one sample in a study of blood T cell repertoires in COVID-19. Profiled with immunoSEQ multiplex PCR; TCRdb holds only in-frame clones, not every one. The sample comprises around 200,000 clones, around 85% of which are singletons, and roughly 9.2% rests with the top ten. Sequencing was carried out using peripheral blood. The receptors were gathered from a woman aged 80 or over with acute or convalescent COVID-19.

The chain joins TRBV15 to TRBJ2-3, with TRBD2 matching over 8 bases. The CDR3 totals 15 residues. Germline lookup yields CDR1 LNHNV and CDR2 YYDKDF (reference sequence). J lost 5 bases, V lost 1 base, and 5 bases had no gene match. CDR3 amino acids: CATSRGAGDVDTQYF. The CDR3 coding sequence is TGTGCCACCAGCAGAGGAGCGGGAGATGTAGATACGCAGTATTTT. The full variable domain, rest sourced from reference TRBV15 and TRBJ2-3, is DAMVIQNPRYQVTQFGKPVTLSCSQTLNHNVMYWYQQKSSQAPKLLFHYYDKDFNNEADTPDNFQSRRPNTSFCFLDIRSPGLGDTAMYLCATSRGAGDVDTQYFGPGTRLTVL.

The sample holds a few counts of this clone. The chain combines TRBV24-1 with TRBJ1-3, with D perhaps TRBD1 (5 bases). Trimming took 3 bases from V and 5 from J, leaving 16 bases between them. Germline values: CDR1 KGHDR, CDR2 SFDVKD. The CDR3 extends over 16 amino acids. The CDR3 spells CATSDVPSGIRNTIYF. In nucleotides, the CDR3 is TGTGCCACCAGTGATGTGCCCTCAGGGATTCGAAACACCATATATTTT.

Here the CDR3 reads CASSPQGGDTGELFF. Written as DNA, the CDR3 is TGTGCCAGCAGCCCACAGGGGGGAGACACCGGGGAGCTGTTTTTT. The chain links TRBV6-5 to TRBJ2-2; the match to TRBD1 covers 8 bases. This CDR3 is built from 15 residues. From germline, CDR1 is MNHEY and CDR2 SVGAGI. V lost 6 bases, J lost 3 bases, and 6 bases stayed unmatched.

The chain couples TRBV7-2 to TRBJ1-6; the match to TRBD1 covers 8 bases. CDR3 size: 15 residues. CDR1 and CDR2 from the germline V gene are SGHTA and FQGNSA. Losses at the gene ends were 5 bases for V and 10 bases for J; bases not matched to a gene: 10. As DNA, the CDR3 is TGTGCCAGCAGCCCACGGACAGGGCCGGGATCACCCCTCCACTTT. Translated, it gives CASSPRTGPGSPLHF.

This clone was counted a few times. The rearrangement joins TRBV25-1 to TRBJ2-1; TRBD2 might be the D (5 bases). This CDR3 comprises 14 residues. The ends were cut back, 4 bases at V and 9 bases at J, with 16 bases in the middle. From germline, CDR1 is MGHDK and CDR2 SYGVNS. Written as DNA, the CDR3 is TGTGCCAGCAGTGCCTTGGACTGGAGGAGTGAGCAGTTCTTC. Translating gives CASSALDWRSEQFF.

This chain uses TRBV5-4 with TRBJ2-1; D may be TRBD1 (6 bases). Germline V CDR1 and CDR2: SGHNT, YYREEE (reference sequence). Between the trimmed V and J ends, which lost 2 bases and 3 bases, there was a span of 9 bases. The CDR3 loop spans 14 amino acids. The CDR3 DNA sequence: TGTGCCAGCAGCTTTCTGGACAGCTACAATGAGCAGTTCTTC. Translating it yields CASSFLDSYNEQFF.

This chain links TRBV6-4 with TRBJ1-5; TRBD1 agrees at 12 bases. Germline trimming cut 5 bases from V and 6 bases from J; bases unmatched to any gene: 5. The germline V gene encodes CDR1 MRHNA and CDR2 SNTAGT. The CDR3 has 15 residues. DNA of the CDR3: TGTGCCAGCAGTTCCGGGACAGGGGGCGTTCAGCCCCAGCATTTT. It codes for CASSSGTGGVQPQHF.

This clone turned up a few times. The chain uses TRBV12-3 or TRBV12-4 and TRBJ1-1; a possible D gene is TRBD1 (6 bases). V was shortened by 2 bases and J by 3 bases, with 7 bases between the two germline ends. CDR3 length equals 13 residues. The CDR3 nucleotides read TGTGCCAGCAGTTTAAAGGGGGACACTGAAGCTTTCTTT. Amino acid sequence: CASSLKGDTEAFF.

This clone was found a few times. The V call is TRBV29-1, the J call TRBJ2-7; perhaps TRBD1 as D (6 bases). Between the trimmed V and J ends, which lost 4 bases and 6 bases, there was a span of 10 bases. Germline CDR1 and CDR2: SQVTM and ANQGSEA. The CDR3 runs to 11 residues. CDR3 protein: CSVGDKREQYF. CDR3 in DNA: TGCAGCGTTGGGGACAAGCGCGAGCAGTACTTC.

V usage is TRBV19 and J usage is TRBJ1-5; 7 nucleotides agree with TRBD1. The CDR3 consists of 11 residues. Trimming cost V 9 bases and J 6 bases; bases outside gene matches: 2. The germline gives CDR1 LNHDA, CDR2 SQIVND (reference sequence). The CDR3 loop reads CARQGRQPQHF. CDR3 nucleotide sequence: TGTGCCAGACAGGGGCGTCAGCCCCAGCATTTT.

This chain joins TRBV5-4 and TRBJ1-2; the D is unclear. The V and J ends lost 3 bases and 0 bases respectively, with 9 bases between them. This CDR3 has 14 residues. Germline V gene lookup returns CDR1 SGHNT and CDR2 YYREEE (reference sequence). The CDR3 here is CASSSAATNYGYTF. The CDR3 DNA reads TGTGCCAGCAGCTCTGCCGCTACTAACTATGGCTACACCTTC.

The V call is TRBV2, the J call TRBJ2-3; TRBD1 matches 9 bases. Trimming cost V 11 bases and J 0 bases; bases outside gene matches: 6. The V gene's germline CDR1 is SNHLY and CDR2 FYNNEI. The CDR3 loop spans 14 amino acids. The CDR3 is CAGTGTGSTDTQYF. CDR3 in DNA: TGTGCCGGAACCGGGACAGGGAGCACAGATACGCAGTATTTT.

The rearrangement joins TRBV30 to TRBJ2-2; TRBD2 matches 12 bases. Germline V CDR1 and CDR2: GTSNPN, SVGIG (reference sequence). After removal of 0 bases from V and 7 bases from J, the junction contained 3 bases not matched to a gene. The CDR3 has 15 amino acids. In DNA form, the CDR3 reads TGTGCCTGGAGTGTTCTAGCGGGAGGGCGCGGGGAGCTGTTTTTT. This gives the protein CAWSVLAGGRGELFF.

CDR3 coding DNA: TGTGCCAGCAGCGGTACCACTACCTACTATGGCTACACCTTC. This gives the protein CASSGTTTYYGYTF. The chain links TRBV13 to TRBJ1-2; D is unresolved. The CDR3 spans 14 residues. With 5 bases removed from V and 3 bases from J, the gap between germline ends came to 13 bases. Per germline, CDR1 PRHDT and CDR2 FYEKMQ (reference sequence). The whole variable domain, remainder taken from reference TRBV13 and TRBJ1-2, is AAGVIQSPRHLIKEKRETATLKCYPIPRHDTVYWYQQGPGQDPQFLISFYEKMQSDKGSIPDRFSAQQFSDYHSELNMSSLELGDSALYFCASSGTTTYYGYTFGSGTRLTVV.

The chain joins TRBV5-1 to TRBJ2-6; no clear D. The CDR3 extends over 17 amino acids. V lost 4 bases to trimming and J lost 0 bases, with 14 bases between them. Germline CDR1 and CDR2: SGHRS and YFSETQ. Here the CDR3 DNA reads TGCGCCAGCAGCCGAATTACCCCAGGCTCTGGGGCCAACGTCCTGACTTTC. Protein product: CASSRITPGSGANVLTF.